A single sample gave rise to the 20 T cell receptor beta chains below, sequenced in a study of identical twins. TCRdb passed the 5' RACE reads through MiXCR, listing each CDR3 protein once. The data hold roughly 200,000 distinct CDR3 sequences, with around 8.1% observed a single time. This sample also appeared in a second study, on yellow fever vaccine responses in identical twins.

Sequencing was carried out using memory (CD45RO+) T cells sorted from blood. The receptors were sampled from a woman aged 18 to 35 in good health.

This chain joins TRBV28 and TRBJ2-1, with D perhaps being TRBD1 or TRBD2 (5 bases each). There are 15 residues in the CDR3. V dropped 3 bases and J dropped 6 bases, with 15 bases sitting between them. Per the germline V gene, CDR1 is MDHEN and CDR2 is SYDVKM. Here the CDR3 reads CASSLVEGLGNEQFF. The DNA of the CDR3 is TGTGCCAGCAGTTTGGTTGAGGGGCTAGGCAATGAGCAGTTCTTC.

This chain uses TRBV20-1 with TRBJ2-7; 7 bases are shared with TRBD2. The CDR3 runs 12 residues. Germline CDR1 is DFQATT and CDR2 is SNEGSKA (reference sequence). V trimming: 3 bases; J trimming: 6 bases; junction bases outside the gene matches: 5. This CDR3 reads CSASNPGGEQYF. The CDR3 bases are TGCAGTGCTAGTAACCCGGGAGGCGAGCAGTACTTC.

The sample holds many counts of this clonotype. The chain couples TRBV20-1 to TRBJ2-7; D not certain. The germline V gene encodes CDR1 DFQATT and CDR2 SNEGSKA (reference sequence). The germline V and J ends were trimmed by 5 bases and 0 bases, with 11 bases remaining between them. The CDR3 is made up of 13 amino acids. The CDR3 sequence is CSALQPSSYEQYF. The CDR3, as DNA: TGCAGTGCTCTTCAACCGAGCTCCTACGAGCAGTACTTC.

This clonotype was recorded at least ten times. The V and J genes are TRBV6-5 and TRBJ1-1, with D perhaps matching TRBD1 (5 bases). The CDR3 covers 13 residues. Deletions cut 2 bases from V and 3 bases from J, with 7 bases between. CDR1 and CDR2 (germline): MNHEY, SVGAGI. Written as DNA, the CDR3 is TGTGCCAGCAGTTACAGGGGTTACACTGAAGCTTTCTTT. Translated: CASSYRGYTEAFF.

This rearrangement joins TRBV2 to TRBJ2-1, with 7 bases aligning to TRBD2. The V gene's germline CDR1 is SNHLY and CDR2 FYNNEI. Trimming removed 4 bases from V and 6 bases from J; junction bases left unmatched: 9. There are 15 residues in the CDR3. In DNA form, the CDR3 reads TGTGCCAGCAGTGCAGGGCGGGAGCCTGGCAATGAGCAGTTCTTC. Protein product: CASSAGREPGNEQFF.

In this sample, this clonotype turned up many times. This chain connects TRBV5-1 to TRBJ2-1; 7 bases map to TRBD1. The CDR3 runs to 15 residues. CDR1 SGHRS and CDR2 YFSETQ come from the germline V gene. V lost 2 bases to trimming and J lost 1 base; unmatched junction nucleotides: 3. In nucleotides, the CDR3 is TGCGCCAGCAGCTTAGACAGGGCTTCCTACAATGAGCAGTTCTTC. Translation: CASSLDRASYNEQFF.

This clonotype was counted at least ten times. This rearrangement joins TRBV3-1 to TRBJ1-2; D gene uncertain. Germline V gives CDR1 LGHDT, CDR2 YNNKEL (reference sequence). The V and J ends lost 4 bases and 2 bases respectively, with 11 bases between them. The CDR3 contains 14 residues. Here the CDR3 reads CASSPNTINYGYTF. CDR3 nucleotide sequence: TGTGCCAGCAGCCCAAACACCATCAACTATGGCTACACCTTC.

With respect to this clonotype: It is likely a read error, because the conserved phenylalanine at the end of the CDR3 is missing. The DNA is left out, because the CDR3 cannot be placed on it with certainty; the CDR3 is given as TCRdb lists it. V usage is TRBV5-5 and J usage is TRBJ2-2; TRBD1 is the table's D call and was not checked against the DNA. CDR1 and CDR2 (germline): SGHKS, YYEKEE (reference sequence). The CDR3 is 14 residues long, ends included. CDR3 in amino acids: CAMGPAPLGWALLC.

CDR3 DNA sequence: TGTGCCACCGGCCCACAGAGCTCCTACGAGCAGTACTTC. This gives the protein CATGPQSSYEQYF. J is TRBJ2-7 and V is TRBV10-3; D gene uncertain. This CDR3 region has 13 residues. From germline, CDR1 is ENHRY and CDR2 SYGVKD. V was trimmed by 10 bases and J by 0 bases, leaving 13 bases between them.

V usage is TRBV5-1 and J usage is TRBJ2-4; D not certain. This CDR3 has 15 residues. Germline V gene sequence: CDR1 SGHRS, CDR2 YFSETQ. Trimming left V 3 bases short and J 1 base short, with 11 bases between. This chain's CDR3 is CASSSDRSAKNIQYF. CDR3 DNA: TGCGCCAGCAGCTCGGATCGTTCCGCCAAAAACATTCAGTACTTC. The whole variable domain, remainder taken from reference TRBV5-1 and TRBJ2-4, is KAGVTQTPRYLIKTRGQQVTLSCSPISGHRSVSWYQQTPGQGLQFLFEYFSETQRNKGNFPGRFSGRQFSNSRSEMNVSTLELGDSALYLCASSSDRSAKNIQYFGAGTRLSVL.

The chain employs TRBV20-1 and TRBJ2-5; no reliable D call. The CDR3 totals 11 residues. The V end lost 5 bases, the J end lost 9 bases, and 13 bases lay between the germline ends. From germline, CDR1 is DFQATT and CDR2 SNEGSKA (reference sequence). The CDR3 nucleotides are TGCAGTGCTGGGTTCTACAGCTCCCAGTACTTC. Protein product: CSAGFYSSQYF.

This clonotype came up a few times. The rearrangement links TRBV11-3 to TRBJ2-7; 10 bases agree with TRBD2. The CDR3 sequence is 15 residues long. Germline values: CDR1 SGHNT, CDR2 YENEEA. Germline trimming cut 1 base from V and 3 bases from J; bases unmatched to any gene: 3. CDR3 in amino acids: CASSLGGTSVYEQYF. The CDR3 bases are TGTGCCAGCAGCTTAGGTGGGACTAGCGTCTACGAGCAGTACTTC. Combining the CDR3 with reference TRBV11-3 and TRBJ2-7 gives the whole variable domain EAGVVQSPRYKIIEKKQPVAFWCNPISGHNTLYWYLQNLGQGPELLIRYENEEAVDDSQLPKDRFSAERLKGVDSTLKIQPAELGDSAVYLCASSLGGTSVYEQYFGPGTRLTVT.

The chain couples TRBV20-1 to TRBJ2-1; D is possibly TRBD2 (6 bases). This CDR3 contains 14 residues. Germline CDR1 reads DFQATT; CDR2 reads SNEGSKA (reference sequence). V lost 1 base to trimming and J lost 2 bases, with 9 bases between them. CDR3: CSARALAPYNEQFF. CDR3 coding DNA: TGCAGTGCTAGAGCTCTAGCGCCCTACAATGAGCAGTTCTTC.

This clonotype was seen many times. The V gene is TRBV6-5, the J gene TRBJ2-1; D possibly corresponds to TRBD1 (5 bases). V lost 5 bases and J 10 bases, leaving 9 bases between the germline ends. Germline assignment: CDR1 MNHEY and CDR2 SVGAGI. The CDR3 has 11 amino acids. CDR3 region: CASSRQHEQFF. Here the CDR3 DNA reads TGTGCCAGCAGTCGACAGCACGAGCAGTTCTTC.

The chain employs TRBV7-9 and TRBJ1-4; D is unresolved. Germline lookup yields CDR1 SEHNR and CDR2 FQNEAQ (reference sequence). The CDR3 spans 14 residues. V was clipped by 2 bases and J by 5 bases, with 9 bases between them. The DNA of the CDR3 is TGTGCCAGCAGCTTAATGGGCAGCAATGAAAAACTGTTTTTT. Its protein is CASSLMGSNEKLFF.

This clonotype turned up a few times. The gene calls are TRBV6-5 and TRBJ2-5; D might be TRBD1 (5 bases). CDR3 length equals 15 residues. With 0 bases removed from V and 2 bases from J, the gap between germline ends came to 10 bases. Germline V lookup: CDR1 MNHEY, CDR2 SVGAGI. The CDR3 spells CASSYSRTPQETQYF. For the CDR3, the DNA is TGTGCCAGCAGTTACTCAAGGACACCTCAAGAGACCCAGTACTTC.

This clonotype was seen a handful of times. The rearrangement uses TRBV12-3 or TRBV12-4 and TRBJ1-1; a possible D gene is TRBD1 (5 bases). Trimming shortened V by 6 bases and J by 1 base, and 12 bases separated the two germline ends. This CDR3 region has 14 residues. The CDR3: CASRQRQRNTEAFF. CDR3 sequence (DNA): TGTGCCAGCAGGCAAAGACAGAGGAACACTGAAGCTTTCTTT.

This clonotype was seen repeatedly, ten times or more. The CDR3 sequence is CAISAGGDIQVPDSPLHF. CDR3 nucleotides: TGTGCCATCAGTGCGGGGGGAGACATTCAAGTACCGGATTCACCCCTCCACTTT. The chain employs TRBV10-3 and TRBJ1-6; a possible D gene is TRBD1 (5 bases). Trimming shortened V by 4 bases and J by 8 bases, and 24 bases separated the two germline ends. Germline loops: CDR1 ENHRY, CDR2 SYGVKD. The CDR3 has 18 residues.

The CDR3 loop reads CSARDQGGVSYNEQFF. CDR3 bases: TGCAGTGCTAGAGACCAGGGGGGGGTCTCCTACAATGAGCAGTTCTTC. The rearrangement links TRBV20-1 to TRBJ2-1; D possibly uses TRBD1 or TRBD2 (7 bases each). There are 16 residues in the CDR3. The germline V gene has CDR1 DFQATT and CDR2 SNEGSKA (reference sequence). The germline V and J ends were trimmed by 0 bases and 0 bases, with 12 bases remaining between them.

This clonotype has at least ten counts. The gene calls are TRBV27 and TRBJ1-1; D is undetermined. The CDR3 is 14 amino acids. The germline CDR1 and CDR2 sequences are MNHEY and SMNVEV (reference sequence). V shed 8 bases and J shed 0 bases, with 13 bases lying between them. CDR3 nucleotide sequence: TGTGCCAGCTCACGGTGGGGAATGAACACTGAAGCTTTCTTT. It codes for CASSRWGMNTEAFF.